The next 7 T cell receptor beta chains were all read from a single sample in a study of siplizumab effects on memory and regulatory T cells. Assay used: immunoSEQ multiplex PCR; TCRdb lists only in-frame clones, some missing. The sample gives over 100,000 clones, just under 95% of which show up once; over 0.15% is in the top ten. The sequencing input was non-Treg CD4+ T cells sorted from blood. These receptors all come from a human donor in good health.

This clone is a singleton in its sample. The V call is TRBV7-3, the J call TRBJ2-3, with TRBD2 identical over 8 bases. Germline assignment: CDR1 SGHTA and CDR2 FQGTGA. Germline trimming cut 4 bases from V and 4 bases from J; bases unmatched to any gene: 7. The CDR3 totals 15 residues. CDR3 sequence: CASSSIAGRADTQYF. Written as DNA, the CDR3 is TGTGCCAGCAGCTCGATAGCGGGGAGGGCAGATACGCAGTATTTT.

The rearrangement uses TRBV11-3 and TRBJ2-2; D call uncertain. V gave up 1 base and J gave up 6 bases, with 6 bases separating them. The germline gives CDR1 SGHNT, CDR2 YENEEA. The CDR3 extends over 13 amino acids. The CDR3 DNA reads TGTGCCAGCAGCTTAGGGTCCGCCGGGGAGCTGTTTTTT. Amino acid sequence: CASSLGSAGELFF. Filled out from reference TRBV11-3 and TRBJ2-2, the complete variable domain reads EAGVVQSPRYKIIEKKQPVAFWCNPISGHNTLYWYLQNLGQGPELLIRYENEEAVDDSQLPKDRFSAERLKGVDSTLKIQPAELGDSAVYLCASSLGSAGELFFGEGSRLTVL.

J is TRBJ1-2 and V is TRBV10-3, with 9 nucleotides matching TRBD1. The CDR3 sequence is 13 residues long. J gave up 9 bases and V 2 bases, and 4 bases lay outside the gene matches. Germline CDR1 and CDR2: ENHRY and SYGVKD. CDR3 DNA: TGTGCCATCAGTGAGGGACAGGGGTCACGCTACACCTTC. Its protein product is CAISEGQGSRYTF.

This chain joins TRBV10-3 and TRBJ1-1; possibly TRBD1 for D (5 bases). V lost 2 bases and J lost 10, with 11 bases in between. The CDR3 spans 12 residues. Germline-derived CDR1 and CDR2 are ENHRY and SYGVKD. The CDR3 DNA is TGTGCCATCAGTGAGGGCAGGGCCAGAGCTTTCTTT. Protein: CAISEGRARAFF.

The sample holds a few counts of this clone. V gene TRBV19 combines with J gene TRBJ1-6, with D possibly TRBD1 on 6 matching bases. Germline assignment: CDR1 LNHDA and CDR2 SQIVND (reference sequence). The V end lost 3 bases, the J end lost 6 bases, and 9 bases lay between the germline ends. This CDR3 is 14 amino acids long. For the CDR3, the DNA is TGTGCCAGTAGTATTCCCAGGGGTAATTCACCCCTCCACTTT. Translation: CASSIPRGNSPLHF.

V is TRBV7-6 and J is TRBJ2-5; tentatively, D is TRBD2 (5 bases). Germline loops: CDR1 SGHVS, CDR2 FNYEAQ. The CDR3 consists of 13 residues. V was cut by 1 base and J by 4 bases, with 7 bases left in between. The CDR3 loop reads CASSLVGVETQYF. The DNA of the CDR3 is TGTGCCAGCAGCTTAGTCGGGGTAGAGACCCAGTACTTC.

This clone came up once. The CDR3 DNA reads TGTGCCAGCAGCTTCAAGGCAGGCAATTACGAGCAGTACTTC. Its protein is CASSFKAGNYEQYF. The J gene is TRBJ2-7, the V gene TRBV7-9; D gene uncertain. V was clipped by 3 bases and J by 4 bases, with 13 bases between them. Germline V gene data show CDR1 as SEHNR and CDR2 as FQNEAQ (reference sequence). This CDR3 is 14 amino acids long.